The present T cell receptor (beta chain) was sequenced within a study of blood T cell repertoires in COVID-19. Whole-study context: PBMCs, B-cell-depleted T cells, or T cells provided the cDNA or gDNA that made up the material.

Individuals aged roughly 18 to 90 years were recruited from 24 US areas. Recovered status applied to Cohort 3 donors who had two consecutive negative PCRs. It also applied to those with clearance or with symptom resolution. The CDR3 totals 15 residues. Trimming pared 2 bases from V and 0 bases from J, leaving 7 bases between. CDR1 MDHEN and CDR2 SYDVKM come from the germline V gene. The authors' processing: Researchers report that nucleated cell counts were estimated from reference gene primer amplification. The table came from immunoSEQ multiplex PCR; TCRdb's copy has only in-frame clones and leaves some out. V and J calls and clone size are copied from that table; D and trimming were computed from the DNA. Of roughly 160,000 clones in the sample, approximately 77% were seen once.

The rearrangement links TRBV28 to TRBJ2-2; a weak D match, TRBD1 (5 bases). This sequence originates from a man aged 60-69 years who had recovered from COVID-19. Sequenced material: PBMCs or T cells enriched from blood (not recorded which). The CDR3 DNA is TGTGCCAGCAGTTTAGGCAGGGCGAACACCGGGGAGCTGTTTTTT. Amino acids: CASSLGRANTGELFF.